This TCR beta chain was profiled in a study of shared clonotypes between healthy human individuals. V dropped 0 bases and J dropped 6 bases, with 8 bases sitting between them. The CDR3 length is 14 residues. CDR1 is MNHEY, CDR2 SVGAGI, per germline. In the study's own analysis: Junction-only immunoSEQ sequences carried no quality scores, so filtering differed. TCRdb's copy holds only in-frame clones and misses some; the assay was immunoSEQ multiplex PCR. The DNA was the basis for D and trimming; V, J and clone size are from that table. This sample yields roughly 890,000 clones, of which about 91% are seen a single time; around 24% belongs to the top ten. CD45RO-negative, CCR7-selected cells formed the naive CD8 fraction, which excluded terminally differentiated effector memory CD45RA+ cells.

This clonotype originated in a young man in good health. The sample was naive CD8+ T cells sorted from blood. The chain carries TRBV6-5 and TRBJ2-2; D possibly corresponds to TRBD2 (6 bases). The chain's CDR3 is CASSYSGGAGELFF. The DNA of the CDR3 is TGTGCCAGCAGTTACTCAGGAGGGGCCGGGGAGCTGTTTTTT.